The present entry profiles one TCR beta chain with its context. Its antigen remains unidentified. J gave up 5 bases and V 5 bases, and 15 bases lay outside the gene matches. The CDR3 is 17 residues long. Germline CDR1 is MNHGY and CDR2 is SAAAGT. This specimen comes from a study of sequential checkpoint blockade in melanoma. In the study overall: Approximately 20 patients had tumor biopsies before treatment and at week 13. General study results and limits: PD-L1 staining and CD8+ counts, not mutational load, tracked tumor T-cell clonality.

TCRdb's copy holds only in-frame clones and misses some; the assay was immunoSEQ multiplex PCR. The profile shows 37,000 or so clones, about 30% of them singletons. Treatment indicated: randomized to nivolumab then ipilimumab (arm A) or the reverse (arm B). The clonotype originates from a human donor with melanoma. J is TRBJ2-5 and V is TRBV6-8; TRBD1 matches 9 bases. Specimen: tumor tissue (inferred from file names), collected from a patient given nivolumab and ipilimumab in sequence. CDR3 sequence (DNA): TGTGCCAGCAGTGATGGGGACAGGGTCTCGGGGTGGGAGACCCAGTACTTC. Its protein product is CASSDGDRVSGWETQYF.